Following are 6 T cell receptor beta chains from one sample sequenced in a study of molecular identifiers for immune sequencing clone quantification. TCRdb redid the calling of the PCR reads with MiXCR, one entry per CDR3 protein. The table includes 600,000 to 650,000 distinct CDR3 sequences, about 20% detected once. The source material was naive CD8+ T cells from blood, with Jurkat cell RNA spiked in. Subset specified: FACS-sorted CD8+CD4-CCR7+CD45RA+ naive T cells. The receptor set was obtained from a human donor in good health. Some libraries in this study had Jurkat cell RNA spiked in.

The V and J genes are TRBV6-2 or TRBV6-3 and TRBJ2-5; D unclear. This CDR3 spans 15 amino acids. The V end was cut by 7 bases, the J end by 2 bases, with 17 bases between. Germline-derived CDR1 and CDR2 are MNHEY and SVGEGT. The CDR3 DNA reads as TGTGCCAGCACTAAAGGTGGGCGGCTTCAAGAGACCCAGTACTTC. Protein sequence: CASTKGGRLQETQYF.

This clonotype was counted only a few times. CDR3 in DNA: TGTGCCAGTAGTATAGTATCGGGGCAGACCCAGTACTTC. Protein sequence: CASSIVSGQTQYF. V usage is TRBV19 and J usage is TRBJ2-5; the D call may be TRBD1 or TRBD2 (5 bases each). The CDR3 contains 13 residues. Deletions cut 1 base from V and 6 bases from J, with 9 bases between. CDR1 is LNHDA and CDR2 is SQIVND in the germline V gene (reference sequence).

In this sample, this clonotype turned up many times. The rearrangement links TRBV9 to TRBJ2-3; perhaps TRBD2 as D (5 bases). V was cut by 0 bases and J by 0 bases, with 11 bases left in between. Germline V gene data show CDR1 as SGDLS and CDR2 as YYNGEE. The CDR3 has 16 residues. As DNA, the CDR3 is TGTGCCAGCAGCGTAGGTACTAGATTTAGCACAGATACGCAGTATTTT. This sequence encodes CASSVGTRFSTDTQYF.

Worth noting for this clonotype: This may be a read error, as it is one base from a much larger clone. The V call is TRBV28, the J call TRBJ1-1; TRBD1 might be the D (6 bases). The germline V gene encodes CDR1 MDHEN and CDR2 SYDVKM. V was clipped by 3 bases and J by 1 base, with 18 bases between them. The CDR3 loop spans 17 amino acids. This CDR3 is CASSFMPQGESNTEAFF. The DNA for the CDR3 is TGTGCCAGCAGTTTTATGCCACAGGGAGAGTCGAACACTGAAGCTTTCTTT.

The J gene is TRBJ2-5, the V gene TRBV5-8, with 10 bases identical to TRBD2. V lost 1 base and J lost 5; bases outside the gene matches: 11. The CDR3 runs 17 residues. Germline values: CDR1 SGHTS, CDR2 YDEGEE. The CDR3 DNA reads TGTGCCAGCAGCTTGAGTACTAGCGGGGCGATCGGGGAGACCCAGTACTTC. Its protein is CASSLSTSGAIGETQYF.

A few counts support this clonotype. CDR3 sequence reads: CASSKDSDNTEAFF. CDR3 nucleotides: TGTGCCAGCAGTAAAGACAGCGATAACACTGAAGCTTTCTTT. The chain carries TRBV12-3 or TRBV12-4 and TRBJ1-1, with a weak D call TRBD1 (5 bases). The length of the CDR3 is 14 residues. V dropped 5 bases and J dropped 2 bases, with 12 bases sitting between them.